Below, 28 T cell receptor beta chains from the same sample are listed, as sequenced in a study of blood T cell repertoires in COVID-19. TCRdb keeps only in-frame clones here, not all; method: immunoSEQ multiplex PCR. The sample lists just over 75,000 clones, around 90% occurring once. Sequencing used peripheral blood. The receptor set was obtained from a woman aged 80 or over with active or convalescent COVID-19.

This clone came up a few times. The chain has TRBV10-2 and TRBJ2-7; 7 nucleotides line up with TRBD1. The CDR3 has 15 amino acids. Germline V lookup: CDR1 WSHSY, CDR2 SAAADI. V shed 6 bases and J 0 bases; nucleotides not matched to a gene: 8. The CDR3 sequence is CASRLGTARSYEQYF. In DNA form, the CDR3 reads TGCGCCAGCAGGTTAGGGACAGCTCGCTCCTACGAGCAGTACTTC.

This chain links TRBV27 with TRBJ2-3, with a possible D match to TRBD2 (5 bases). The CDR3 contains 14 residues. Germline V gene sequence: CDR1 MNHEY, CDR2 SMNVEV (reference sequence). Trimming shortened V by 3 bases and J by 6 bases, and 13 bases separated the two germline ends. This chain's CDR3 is CASSFSLAGDTQYF. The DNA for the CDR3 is TGTGCCAGCAGTTTCAGTCTAGCTGGCGATACGCAGTATTTT.

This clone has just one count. CDR3 sequence (DNA): TGTGCCAGCAGTCGGACAGGGGGCCAGCCCCAGCATTTT. This translates into CASSRTGGQPQHF. The chain combines TRBV6-4 with TRBJ1-5; 11 bases map to TRBD1. CDR1 and CDR2 from the germline V gene are MRHNA and SNTAGT. This CDR3 has 13 amino acids. The junction had 1 base not matched to a gene; V was cut back by 5 bases and J by 7 bases.

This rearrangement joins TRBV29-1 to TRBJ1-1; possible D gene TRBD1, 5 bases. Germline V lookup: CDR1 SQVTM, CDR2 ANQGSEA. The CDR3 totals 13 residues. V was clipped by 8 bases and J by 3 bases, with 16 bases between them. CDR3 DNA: TGCAGCACGAGCAGGGTGAGAGACACTGAAGCTTTCTTT. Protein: CSTSRVRDTEAFF.

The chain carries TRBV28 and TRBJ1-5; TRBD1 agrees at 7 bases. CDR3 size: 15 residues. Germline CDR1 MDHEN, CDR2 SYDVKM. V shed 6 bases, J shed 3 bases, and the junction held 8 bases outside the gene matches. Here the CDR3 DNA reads TGTGCCAGCAGAATCCGGGACAGCTTCAATCAGCCCCAGCATTTT. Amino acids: CASRIRDSFNQPQHF. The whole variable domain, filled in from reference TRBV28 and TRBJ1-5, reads DVKVTQSSRYLVKRTGEKVFLECVQDMDHENMFWYRQDPGLGLRLIYFSYDVKMKEKGDIPEGYSVSREKKERFSLILESASTNQTSMYLCASRIRDSFNQPQHFGDGTRLSIL.

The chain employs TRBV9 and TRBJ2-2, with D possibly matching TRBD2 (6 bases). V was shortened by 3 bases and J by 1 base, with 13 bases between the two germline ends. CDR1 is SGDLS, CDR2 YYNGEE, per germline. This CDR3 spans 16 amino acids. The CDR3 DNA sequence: TGTGCCAGCAGCGGATTGCGGGGAAAGAACACCGGGGAGCTGTTTTTT. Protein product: CASSGLRGKNTGELFF.

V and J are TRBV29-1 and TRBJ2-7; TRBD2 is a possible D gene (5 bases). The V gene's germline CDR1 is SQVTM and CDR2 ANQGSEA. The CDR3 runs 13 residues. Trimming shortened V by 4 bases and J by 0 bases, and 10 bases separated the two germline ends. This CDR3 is CSVGPAVSYEQYF. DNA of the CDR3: TGCAGCGTTGGACCAGCGGTCTCCTACGAGCAGTACTTC.

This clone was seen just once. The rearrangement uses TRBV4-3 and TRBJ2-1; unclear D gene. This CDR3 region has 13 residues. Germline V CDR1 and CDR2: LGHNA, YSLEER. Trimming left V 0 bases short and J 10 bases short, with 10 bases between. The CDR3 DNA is TGCGCCAGCAGCCAAGAAGACTGGCTAGAGCAGTTCTTC. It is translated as CASSQEDWLEQFF.

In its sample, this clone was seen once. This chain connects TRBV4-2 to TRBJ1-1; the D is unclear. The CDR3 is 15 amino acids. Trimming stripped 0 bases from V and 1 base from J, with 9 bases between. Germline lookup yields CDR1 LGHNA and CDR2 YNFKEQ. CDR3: CASSQEYSRNTEAFF. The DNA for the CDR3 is TGTGCCAGCAGCCAAGAGTACAGCAGGAACACTGAAGCTTTCTTT.

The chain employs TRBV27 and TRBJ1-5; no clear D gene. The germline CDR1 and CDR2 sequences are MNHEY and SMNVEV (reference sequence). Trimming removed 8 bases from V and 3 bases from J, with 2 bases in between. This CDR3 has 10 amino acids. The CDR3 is CASLNQPQHF. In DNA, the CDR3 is TGTGCCAGCCTCAATCAGCCCCAGCATTTT.

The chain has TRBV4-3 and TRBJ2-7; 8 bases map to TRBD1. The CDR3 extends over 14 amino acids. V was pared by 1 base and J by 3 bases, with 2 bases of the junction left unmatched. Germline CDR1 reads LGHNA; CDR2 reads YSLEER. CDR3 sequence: CASSQATGVYEQYF. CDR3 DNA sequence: TGCGCCAGCAGCCAAGCGACAGGGGTCTACGAGCAGTACTTC.

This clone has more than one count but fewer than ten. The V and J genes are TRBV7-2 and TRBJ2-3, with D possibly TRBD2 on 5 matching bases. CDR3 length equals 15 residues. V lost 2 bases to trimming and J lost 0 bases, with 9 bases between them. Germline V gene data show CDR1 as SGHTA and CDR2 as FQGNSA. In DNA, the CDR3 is TGTGCCAGCAGCTTAATAGCGTCTAGCACAGATACGCAGTATTTT. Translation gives CASSLIASSTDTQYF. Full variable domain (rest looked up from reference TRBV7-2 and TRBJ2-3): GAGVSQSPSNKVTEKGKDVELRCDPISGHTALYWYRQSLGQGLEFLIYFQGNSAPDKSGLPSDRFSAERTGGSVSTLTIQRTQQEDSAVYLCASSLIASSTDTQYFGPGTRLTVL.

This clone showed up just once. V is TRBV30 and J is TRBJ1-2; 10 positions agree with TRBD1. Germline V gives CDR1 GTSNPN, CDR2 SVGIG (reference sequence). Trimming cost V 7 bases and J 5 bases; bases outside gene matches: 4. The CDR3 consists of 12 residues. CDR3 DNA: TGTGCCTCGACAGGGGGCGGGTATGGCTACACCTTC. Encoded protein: CASTGGGYGYTF.

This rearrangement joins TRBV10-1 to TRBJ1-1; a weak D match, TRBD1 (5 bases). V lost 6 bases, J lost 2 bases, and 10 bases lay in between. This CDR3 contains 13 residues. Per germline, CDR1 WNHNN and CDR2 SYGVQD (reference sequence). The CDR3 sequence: CASSPDSNTEAFF. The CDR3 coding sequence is TGCGCCAGCAGCCCAGACAGTAACACTGAAGCTTTCTTT.

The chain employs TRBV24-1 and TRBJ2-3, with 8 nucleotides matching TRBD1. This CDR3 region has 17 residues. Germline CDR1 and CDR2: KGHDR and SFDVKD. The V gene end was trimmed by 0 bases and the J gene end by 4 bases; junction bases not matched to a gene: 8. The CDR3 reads CATSDLGSGGASDTQYF. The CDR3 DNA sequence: TGTGCCACCAGTGATTTGGGGTCAGGGGGCGCGTCAGATACGCAGTATTTT.

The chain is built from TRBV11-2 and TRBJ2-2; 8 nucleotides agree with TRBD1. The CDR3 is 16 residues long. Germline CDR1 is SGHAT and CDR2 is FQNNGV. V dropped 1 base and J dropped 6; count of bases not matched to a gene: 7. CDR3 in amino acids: CASSLVGQGSPGELFF. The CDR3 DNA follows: TGTGCCAGCAGCTTAGTTGGACAGGGTAGCCCCGGGGAGCTGTTTTTT.

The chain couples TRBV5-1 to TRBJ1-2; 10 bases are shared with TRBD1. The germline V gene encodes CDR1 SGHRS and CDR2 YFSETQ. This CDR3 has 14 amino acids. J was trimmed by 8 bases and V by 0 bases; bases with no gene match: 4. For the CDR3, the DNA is TGCGCCAGCAGCTTGGAAGGGACAGGGGCGGGCTACACCTTC. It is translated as CASSLEGTGAGYTF.

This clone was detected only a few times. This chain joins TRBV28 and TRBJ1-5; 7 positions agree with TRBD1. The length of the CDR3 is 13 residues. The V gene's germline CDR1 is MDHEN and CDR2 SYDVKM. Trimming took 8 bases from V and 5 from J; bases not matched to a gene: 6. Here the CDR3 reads CASGRQGHQPQHF. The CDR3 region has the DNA TGTGCCAGCGGACGACAGGGACATCAGCCCCAGCATTTT. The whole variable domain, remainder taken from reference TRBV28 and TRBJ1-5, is DVKVTQSSRYLVKRTGEKVFLECVQDMDHENMFWYRQDPGLGLRLIYFSYDVKMKEKGDIPEGYSVSREKKERFSLILESASTNQTSMYLCASGRQGHQPQHFGDGTRLSIL.

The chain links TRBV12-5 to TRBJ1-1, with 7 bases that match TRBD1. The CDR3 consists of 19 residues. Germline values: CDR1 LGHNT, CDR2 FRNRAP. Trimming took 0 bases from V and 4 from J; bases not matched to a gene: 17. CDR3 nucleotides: TGTGCTAGTGGTTTGGTACGGAAAGACACTCACAGGGGAGCCACTGAAGCTTTCTTT. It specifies CASGLVRKDTHRGATEAFF.

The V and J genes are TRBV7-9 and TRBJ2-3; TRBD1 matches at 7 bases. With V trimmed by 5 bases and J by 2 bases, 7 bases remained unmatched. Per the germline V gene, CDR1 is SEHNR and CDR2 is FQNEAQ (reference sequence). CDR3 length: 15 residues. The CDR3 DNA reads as TGTGCCAGCAGCCAAGGGACAGCCTACACAGATACGCAGTATTTT. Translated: CASSQGTAYTDTQYF.

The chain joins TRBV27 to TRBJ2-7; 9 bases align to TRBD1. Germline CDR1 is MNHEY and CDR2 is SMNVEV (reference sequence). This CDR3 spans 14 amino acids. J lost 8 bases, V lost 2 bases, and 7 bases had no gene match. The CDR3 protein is CASSLLRTGEKQYF. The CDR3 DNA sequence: TGTGCCAGCAGTTTACTTAGGACAGGGGAGAAGCAGTACTTC.

The CDR3 bases are TGCGCCAGCAGCCTCGGACAGGGGTGGGAGCAGTACTTC. Translating gives CASSLGQGWEQYF. This chain connects TRBV5-1 to TRBJ2-7; 9 positions agree with TRBD1. Unmatched junction bases numbered 6, after V lost 4 bases and J lost 7 bases. The CDR3 totals 13 residues. Germline V gene lookup returns CDR1 SGHRS and CDR2 YFSETQ. The full variable domain, in which reference TRBV5-1 and TRBJ2-7 provide the parts outside the CDR3, is KAGVTQTPRYLIKTRGQQVTLSCSPISGHRSVSWYQQTPGQGLQFLFEYFSETQRNKGNFPGRFSGRQFSNSRSEMNVSTLELGDSALYLCASSLGQGWEQYFGPGTRLTVT.

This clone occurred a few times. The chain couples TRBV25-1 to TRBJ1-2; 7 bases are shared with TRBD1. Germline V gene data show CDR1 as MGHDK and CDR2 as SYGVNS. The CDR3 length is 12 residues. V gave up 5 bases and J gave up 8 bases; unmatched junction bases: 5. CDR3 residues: CASSPQGGGYTF. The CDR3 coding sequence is TGTGCCAGCAGTCCCCAGGGGGGAGGCTACACCTTC.

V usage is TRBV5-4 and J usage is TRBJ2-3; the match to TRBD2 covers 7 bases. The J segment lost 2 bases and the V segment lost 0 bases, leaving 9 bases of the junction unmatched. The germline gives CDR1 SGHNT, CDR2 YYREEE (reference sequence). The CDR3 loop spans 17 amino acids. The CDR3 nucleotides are TGTGCCAGCAGCTTGGTTGCGGTGCTAGCGGTCACAGATACGCAGTATTTT. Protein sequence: CASSLVAVLAVTDTQYF.

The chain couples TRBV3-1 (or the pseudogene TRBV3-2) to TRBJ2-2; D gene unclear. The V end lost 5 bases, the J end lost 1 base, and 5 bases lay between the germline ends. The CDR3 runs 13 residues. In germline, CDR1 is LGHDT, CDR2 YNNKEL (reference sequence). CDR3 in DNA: TGTGCCAGCAGCGCCAGGAACACCGGGGAGCTGTTTTTT. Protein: CASSARNTGELFF.

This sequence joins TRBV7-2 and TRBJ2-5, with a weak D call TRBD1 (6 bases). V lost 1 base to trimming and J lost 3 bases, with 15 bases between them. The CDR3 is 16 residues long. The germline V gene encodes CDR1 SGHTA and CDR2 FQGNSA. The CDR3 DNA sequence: TGTGCCAGCAGCTTAGTCCGACAGGAGACCAAAGAGACCCAGTACTTC. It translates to CASSLVRQETKETQYF.

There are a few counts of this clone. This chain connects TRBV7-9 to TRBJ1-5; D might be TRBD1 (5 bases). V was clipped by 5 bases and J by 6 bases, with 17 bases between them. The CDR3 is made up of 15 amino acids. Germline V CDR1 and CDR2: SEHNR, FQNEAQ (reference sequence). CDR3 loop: CASSPPGQGSQPQHF. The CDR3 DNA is TGTGCCAGCAGCCCCCCTGGGCAGGGAAGTCAGCCCCAGCATTTT.

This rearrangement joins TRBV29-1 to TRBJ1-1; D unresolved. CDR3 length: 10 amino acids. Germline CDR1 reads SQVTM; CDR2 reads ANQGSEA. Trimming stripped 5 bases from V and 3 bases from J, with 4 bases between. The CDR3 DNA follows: TGCAGCGTTCTTCACACTGAAGCTTTCTTT. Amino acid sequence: CSVLHTEAFF.